This entry lists 28 T cell receptor beta chains sequenced from one sample in a study of T-cell memory formation after mild COVID-19. MiXCR, applied by TCRdb to the 5' RACE reads, yields one record per CDR3 protein. Of hundreds of thousands of distinct CDR3 sequences listed, less than 9.5% are singletons. Sequencing was carried out using PBMCs or a T cell subset sorted from them (not recorded which). These receptors were collected from a man aged 18-30 years who had mild COVID-19 (a few samples of this study predate the infection). Cell type and time point are not known.

This clonotype was picked up many times. The V gene is TRBV10-3, the J gene TRBJ1-2; no reliable D call. Trimming cost V 4 bases and J 4 bases, with 10 bases left between them. Germline CDR1 ENHRY, CDR2 SYGVKD. This CDR3 has 13 residues. CDR3 region: CAISVGGSYGYTF. The DNA of the CDR3 is TGTGCCATCAGTGTGGGTGGTAGCTATGGCTACACCTTC.

Comments on this clonotype: Without the conserved terminal phenylalanine or tryptophan, this CDR3 likely stems from a read error. It is unclear where the CDR3 begins or ends on the DNA, so no DNA is shown, and the CDR3 is as TCRdb lists it. The gene calls are TRBV7-9 and TRBJ1-1; the D call in the table, TRBD1, was not verified against the DNA. CDR1 SEHNR and CDR2 FQNEAQ come from the germline V gene (reference sequence). The CDR3 is 12 residues long, ends included. CDR3 residues: CASSLGQAGIEL.

The V gene is TRBV24-1, the J gene TRBJ2-3, with TRBD2 matching over 7 bases. J lost 4 bases, V lost 3 bases, and 6 bases had no gene match. The CDR3 has 15 residues. CDR1 is KGHDR and CDR2 is SFDVKD in the germline V gene. The CDR3 reads CATSDKSGEADTQYF. The CDR3 DNA is TGTGCCACCAGTGATAAAAGCGGGGAAGCAGATACGCAGTATTTT.

This clonotype showed up just a few times. The chain is built from TRBV12-3 or TRBV12-4 and TRBJ2-7, with a possible D match to TRBD1 (6 bases). The ends were cut back, 3 bases at V and 3 bases at J, with 9 bases in the middle. The CDR3 extends over 13 amino acids. The CDR3 loop reads CASSFGQIYEQYV. For the CDR3, the DNA is TGTGCCAGCAGTTTCGGACAGATCTACGAGCAGTACGTC.

This clonotype showed up just a few times. J is TRBJ1-1 and V is TRBV14, with 8 bases aligning to TRBD1. CDR1 and CDR2 (germline): SGHDN, FVKESK. With V trimmed by 5 bases and J by 0 bases, 5 bases remained unmatched. This CDR3 is 15 amino acids long. The CDR3 nucleotides are TGTGCCAGCAGCACCTACAGGGGGGTGAACACTGAAGCTTTCTTT. Residues: CASSTYRGVNTEAFF.

This clonotype was counted only a few times. The V and J genes are TRBV6-2 or TRBV6-3 and TRBJ1-1; the D gene is possibly TRBD1 (6 bases). Germline V gene data show CDR1 as MNHEY and CDR2 as SVGEGT. This CDR3 has 15 residues. The V end lost 1 base, the J end lost 4 bases, and 13 bases lay between the germline ends. This chain's CDR3 is CASSYWGGPGTEAFF. In nucleotides, the CDR3 is TGTGCCAGCAGTTACTGGGGGGGGCCGGGCACTGAAGCTTTCTTT.

V gene TRBV3-1 combines with J gene TRBJ1-6, with TRBD1 matching 8 bases. The length of the CDR3 is 14 residues. Germline values: CDR1 LGHDT, CDR2 YNNKEL (reference sequence). V trimming: 2 bases; J trimming: 9 bases; junction bases outside the gene matches: 3. The CDR3 sequence: CASSQRTGLSPLHF. The CDR3 DNA sequence: TGTGCCAGCAGCCAAAGGACAGGGCTTTCACCCCTCCACTTT.

V is TRBV6-1 and J is TRBJ1-2; D not resolved. The ends were cut back, 2 bases at V and 8 bases at J, with 9 bases in the middle. Germline V gene lookup returns CDR1 MNHNS and CDR2 SASEGT. The CDR3 spans 12 residues. DNA of the CDR3: TGTGCCAGCAGTGAACACGGACTGGGCTACACCTTC. It encodes CASSEHGLGYTF.

The gene calls are TRBV6-6 and TRBJ1-3; the D is unclear. V lost 6 bases to trimming and J lost 0 bases, with 24 bases between them. The CDR3 contains 19 residues. In germline, CDR1 is MNHNY, CDR2 SVGAGI (reference sequence). The CDR3 loop reads CASRHTVDPRSTSGNTIYF. The CDR3 DNA follows: TGTGCCAGCAGGCATACAGTCGACCCTAGGTCCACCTCTGGAAACACCATATATTTT.

The V call is TRBV5-1, the J call TRBJ2-4; 9 bases are shared with TRBD1. V shed 5 bases and J 6 bases; nucleotides not matched to a gene: 9. The CDR3 length is 15 residues. From germline, CDR1 is SGHRS and CDR2 YFSETQ. The CDR3 sequence: CASREQGAWVNIQYF. For the CDR3, the DNA is TGCGCCAGCAGGGAACAGGGGGCGTGGGTAAACATTCAGTACTTC.

Only a few counts were recorded for this clonotype. This chain connects TRBV20-1 to TRBJ1-1; TRBD1 is a possible D gene (5 bases). The CDR3 runs to 12 residues. Looked up from germline, CDR1 is DFQATT and CDR2 is SNEGSKA (reference sequence). The CDR3 spells CRGPIGRTEAFF. The CDR3 DNA sequence: TGCAGGGGGCCCATCGGGCGCACTGAAGCTTTCTTT.

The V call is TRBV4-3, the J call TRBJ2-3; 9 bases are shared with TRBD2. The length of the CDR3 is 15 residues. J lost 6 bases, V lost 4 bases, and 8 bases had no gene match. CDR1 and CDR2 (germline): LGHNA, YSLEER. The CDR3 loop reads CASSRRVAGADTQYF. CDR3 DNA: TGCGCCAGCAGCCGCCGGGTAGCGGGGGCGGATACGCAGTATTTT.

This clonotype was recorded a few times. The chain couples TRBV12-3 or TRBV12-4 to TRBJ2-1, with 11 bases fitting TRBD2. The CDR3 covers 15 residues. With V trimmed by 9 bases and J by 4 bases, 8 bases remained unmatched. The CDR3 nucleotides are TGTGCCAGTCGAGGGGCTAGCGGGGGGTACAATGAGCAGTTCTTC. Its translation: CASRGASGGYNEQFF.

This chain links TRBV13 with TRBJ2-3; 13 positions agree with TRBD2. CDR3 length equals 17 residues. Germline assignment: CDR1 PRHDT and CDR2 FYEKMQ (reference sequence). V shed 5 bases, J shed 4 bases, and the junction held 9 bases outside the gene matches. CDR3 region: CASSRTTSGGIADTQYF. The CDR3 coding sequence is TGTGCCAGCAGCCGTACGACTAGCGGGGGGATTGCAGATACGCAGTATTTT.

V is TRBV7-9 and J is TRBJ2-5; 9 positions match TRBD1. Germline V gene sequence: CDR1 SEHNR, CDR2 FQNEAQ (reference sequence). V lost 7 bases and J lost 7; bases outside the gene matches: 7. The CDR3 is made up of 13 amino acids. This CDR3 reads CASTGGTGMTQYF. For the CDR3, the DNA is TGTGCCAGCACAGGAGGGACAGGGATGACCCAGTACTTC.

The V gene is TRBV6-5, the J gene TRBJ2-7, with D perhaps TRBD2 (5 bases). V was trimmed by 0 bases and J by 3 bases, leaving 9 bases between them. The germline V gene has CDR1 MNHEY and CDR2 SVGAGI. CDR3 length: 14 residues. The CDR3 DNA reads as TGTGCCAGCAGTTACTCAAAACGGGGCTACGAGCAGTACTTC. It encodes CASSYSKRGYEQYF.

The CDR3 sequence: CASSVEGTGELFF. DNA of the CDR3: TGTGCCAGCAGCGTAGAGGGAACCGGGGAGCTGTTTTTT. The chain recombines TRBV9 with TRBJ2-2; D uncertain. V was trimmed by 0 bases and J by 5 bases, leaving 5 bases between them. From germline, CDR1 is SGDLS and CDR2 YYNGEE. There are 13 residues in the CDR3.

This clonotype was observed a handful of times. V is TRBV12-3 or TRBV12-4 and J is TRBJ2-7; no clear D gene. Trimming stripped 2 bases from V and 2 bases from J, with 10 bases between. CDR3 length equals 14 residues. This chain's CDR3 is CASSLKELAYEQYF. In DNA, the CDR3 is TGTGCCAGCAGTTTAAAGGAATTAGCCTACGAGCAGTACTTC.

The chain uses TRBV20-1 and TRBJ1-6, with TRBD1 matching 8 bases. There are 17 residues in the CDR3. Trimming at V came to 2 bases and at J to 3 bases, leaving 9 bases not matched to a gene. Looked up from germline, CDR1 is DFQATT and CDR2 is SNEGSKA (reference sequence). The CDR3: CSARTLDRGGYNSPLHF. In DNA form, the CDR3 reads TGCAGTGCTAGAACCCTTGACAGGGGTGGCTATAATTCACCCCTCCACTTT.

A few counts support this clonotype. The chain employs TRBV4-1 and TRBJ2-2, with D possibly TRBD2 on 6 matching bases. Germline-derived CDR1 and CDR2 are MGHRA and YSYEKL. The CDR3 runs to 16 residues. V was clipped by 4 bases and J by 0 bases, with 12 bases between them. CDR3 loop: CASSRGVAANTGELFF. CDR3 nucleotides: TGCGCCAGCAGCCGGGGGGTGGCAGCGAACACCGGGGAGCTGTTTTTT.

This clonotype has only a few counts. This chain uses TRBV7-2 with TRBJ2-7; 7 bases align to TRBD2. The J segment lost 3 bases and the V segment lost 4 bases, leaving 6 bases of the junction unmatched. The CDR3 is 14 residues long. The germline V gene has CDR1 SGHTA and CDR2 FQGNSA. As DNA, the CDR3 is TGTGCCAGCAGCTCCCCCGCTAGCGGCTACGAGCAGTACTTC. Encoded protein: CASSSPASGYEQYF.

This clonotype was found a few times. The V and J genes are TRBV2 and TRBJ1-1, with a tentative D call TRBD1 (5 bases). Germline CDR1 reads SNHLY; CDR2 reads FYNNEI. The V end lost 0 bases, the J end lost 7 bases, and 21 bases lay between the germline ends. The CDR3 has 17 amino acids. The CDR3 DNA reads TGTGCCAGCAGTGAAGCGGAATTGCGTTGGGGGACGCGTGAAGCTTTCTTT. Protein sequence: CASSEAELRWGTREAFF.

This clonotype was observed a handful of times. This chain connects TRBV12-3 or TRBV12-4 to TRBJ1-2, with a tentative D call TRBD1 (6 bases). V was pared by 5 bases and J by 4 bases, with 14 bases between. The CDR3 has 14 residues. The CDR3 loop reads CASSPGAGAYGYTF. CDR3 DNA sequence: TGTGCCAGCAGTCCGGGGGCGGGGGCCTATGGCTACACCTTC.

V usage is TRBV20-1 and J usage is TRBJ2-7; unclear D gene. Trimming cost V 0 bases and J 2 bases, with 17 bases left between them. CDR3 length: 16 amino acids. The V gene's germline CDR1 is DFQATT and CDR2 SNEGSKA (reference sequence). The CDR3 region has the DNA TGCAGTGCTAGAGACCCTACAGCACCCTTTGCCTACGAGCAGTACGTC. Residues: CSARDPTAPFAYEQYV.

This clonotype was detected ten times or more. The gene calls are TRBV7-6 and TRBJ2-1; the D gene is possibly TRBD1 (6 bases). Germline V CDR1 and CDR2: SGHVS, FNYEAQ. V was trimmed by 1 base and J by 8 bases, leaving 15 bases between them. There are 15 residues in the CDR3. Written as DNA, the CDR3 is TGTGCCAGCAGCTTAGGGACAGTGGATTGGGATGAGCAGTTCTTC. It codes for CASSLGTVDWDEQFF.

In this sample, this clonotype turned up a few times. CDR3 amino acids: CASSQRGDYEQYF. The CDR3 region has the DNA TGTGCCAGCAGCCAGAGGGGGGACTACGAGCAGTACTTC. The J gene is TRBJ2-7, the V gene TRBV3-1, with D perhaps TRBD1 or TRBD2 (6 bases each). The CDR3 extends over 13 amino acids. Trimming took off 3 bases at V and 3 bases at J, with 9 bases between the two ends. CDR1 and CDR2 from the germline V gene are LGHDT and YNNKEL (reference sequence).

The chain joins TRBV20-1 to TRBJ2-3, with D possibly being TRBD2 (6 bases). Germline V lookup: CDR1 DFQATT, CDR2 SNEGSKA (reference sequence). The V gene lost 3 bases and the J gene lost 3 bases, with 16 bases spanning the gap. CDR3 length: 15 amino acids. This CDR3 is CSARSPSVGTDTQYF. In DNA form, the CDR3 reads TGCAGTGCTAGGTCGCCTAGCGTAGGGACAGATACGCAGTATTTT.

This clonotype was counted many times. This chain joins TRBV5-4 and TRBJ2-7, with D possibly being TRBD1 (5 bases). The ends were cut back, 1 base at V and 0 bases at J, with 11 bases in the middle. This CDR3 comprises 15 residues. CDR1 is SGHNT and CDR2 is YYREEE in the germline V gene (reference sequence). The CDR3 coding sequence is TGTGCCAGCAGCTTGCTTGACAGACCCTCCTACGAGCAGTACGTC. Translated: CASSLLDRPSYEQYV.